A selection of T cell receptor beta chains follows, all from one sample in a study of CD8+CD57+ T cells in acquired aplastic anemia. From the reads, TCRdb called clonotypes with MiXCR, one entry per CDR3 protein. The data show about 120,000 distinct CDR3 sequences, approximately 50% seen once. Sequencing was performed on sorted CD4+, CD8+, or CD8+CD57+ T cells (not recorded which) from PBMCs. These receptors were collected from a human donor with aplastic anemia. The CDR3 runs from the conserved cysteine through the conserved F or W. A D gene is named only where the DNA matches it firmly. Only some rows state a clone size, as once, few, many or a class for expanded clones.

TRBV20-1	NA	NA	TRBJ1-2	CSAHPSQGRYGYTF	TGCAGTGCCCATCCATCCCAGGGTAGATATGGCTACACCTTC
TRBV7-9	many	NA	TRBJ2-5	CASSLDRALGQETQYF	TGTGCCAGCAGCTTAGATCGGGCTTTGGGACAAGAGACCCAGTACTTC
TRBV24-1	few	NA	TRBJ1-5	CATSEKGRQPQHF	TGTGCCACCAGTGAAAAAGGCCGACAGCCCCAGCATTTT
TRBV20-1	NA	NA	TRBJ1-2	CSAPKVDGYTF	TGCAGTGCTCCCAAGGTAGATGGCTACACCTTC
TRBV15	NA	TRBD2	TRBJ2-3	CATSTGGSGASTDTQYF	TGTGCCACCAGCACCGGGGGTAGCGGGGCGAGCACAGATACGCAGTATTTT
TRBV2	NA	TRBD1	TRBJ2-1	CASSYDRVKNEQFF	TGTGCCAGCAGTTACGACAGGGTGAAGAATGAGCAGTTCTTC
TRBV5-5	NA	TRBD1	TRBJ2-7	CASSFPGQPYEQYF	TGTGCCAGCAGCTTTCCGGGACAGCCCTACGAGCAGTACTTC
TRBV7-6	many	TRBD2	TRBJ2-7	CASSEELAGVVEQYF	TGTGCCAGCAGCGAAGAACTAGCGGGAGTAGTCGAGCAGTACTTC
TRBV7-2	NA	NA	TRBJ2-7	CASSLRESYEQCF	TGTGCCAGCAGCTTAAGGGAGAGCTACGAGCAGTGCTTC
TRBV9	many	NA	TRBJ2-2	CASSDNLLFANTGELFF	TGTGCCAGCAGCGACAATCTCCTGTTCGCGAACACCGGGGAGCTGTTTTTT
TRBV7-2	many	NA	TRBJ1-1	CASSWGLDTEAFF	TGTGCCAGCAGCTGGGGTCTCGACACTGAAGCTTTCTTT
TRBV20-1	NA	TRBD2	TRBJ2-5	CSASSLWAGGPGETQYF	TGCAGTGCCAGCAGCTTATGGGCGGGGGGGCCCGGAGAGACCCAGTACTTC
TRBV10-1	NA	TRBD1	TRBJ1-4	CASSTGTANEKLFF	TGCGCCAGCAGTACCGGGACAGCCAATGAAAAACTGTTTTTT
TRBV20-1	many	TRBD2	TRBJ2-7	CSAWDSGATDYEQYF	TGCAGTGCCTGGGATAGCGGGGCCACCGACTACGAGCAGTACTTC
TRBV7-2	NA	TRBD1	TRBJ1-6	CASSTRQGSPLHF	TGTGCCAGCAGCACCCGACAGGGTTCACCCCTCCACTTT
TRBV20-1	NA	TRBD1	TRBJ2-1	CSVRQGVLEQFF	TGCAGTGTTAGGCAGGGGGTACTTGAGCAGTTCTTC
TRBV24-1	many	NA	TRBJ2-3	CATSDPLWTTEDTDTQYF	TGTGCCACCAGTGACCCACTATGGACTACCGAAGACACAGATACGCAGTATTTT
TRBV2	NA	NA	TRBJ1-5	CASSTTGNSNQPQHF	TGTGCCAGCAGTACTACCGGGAATAGCAATCAGCCCCAGCATTTT
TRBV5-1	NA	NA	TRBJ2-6	CASSLAPGSGANVLTF	TGCGCCAGCAGCTTGGCCCCGGGTAGTGGGGCCAACGTCCTGACTTTC
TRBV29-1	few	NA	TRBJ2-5	CSALGGQTTTQYF	TGCAGCGCGCTCGGGGGACAGACCACGACCCAGTACTTC
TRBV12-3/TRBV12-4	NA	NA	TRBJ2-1	CASSLSLESYNEQFF	TGTGCCAGCAGTTTAAGTCTAGAGTCCTACAATGAGCAGTTCTTC
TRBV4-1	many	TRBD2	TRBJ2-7	CASSYFGTSGSYEQYF	TGCGCCAGCAGCTACTTCGGGACTAGCGGGAGTTACGAGCAGTACTTC
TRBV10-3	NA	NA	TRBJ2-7	CASSTDNLPYEQYF	TGTGCCAGCAGTACGGACAACCTACCCTACGAGCAGTACTTC
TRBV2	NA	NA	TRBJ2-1	CASSERLLLTREQFF	TGTGCCAGCAGTGAAAGGCTCCTCCTTACTAGAGAGCAGTTCTTC
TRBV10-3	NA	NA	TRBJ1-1	CAISERAENTEAFF	TGTGCCATCAGTGAGAGAGCTGAGAACACTGAAGCTTTCTTT
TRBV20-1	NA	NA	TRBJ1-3	CSAQGDGNTIYF	TGCAGTGCTCAGGGTGACGGAAACACCATATATTTT
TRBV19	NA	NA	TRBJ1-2	CASSQQVYGYTF	TGTGCCAGTAGTCAACAGGTATATGGCTACACCTTC
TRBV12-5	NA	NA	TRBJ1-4	CASGLAQEKLFF	TGTGCTAGTGGTTTGGCTCAAGAAAAACTGTTTTTT
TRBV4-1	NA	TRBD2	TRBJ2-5	CASSQEVAGGPRETQYF	TGCGCCAGCAGCCAAGAGGTAGCGGGAGGGCCCAGAGAGACCCAGTACTTC
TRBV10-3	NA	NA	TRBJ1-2	CAISGDREPSYGYTF	TGTGCCATCAGTGGCGATAGGGAGCCCTCTTATGGCTACACCTTC
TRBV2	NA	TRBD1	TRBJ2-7	CATREGQGYGYEQYF	TGTGCCACGAGAGAGGGACAGGGGTATGGATACGAGCAGTACTTC
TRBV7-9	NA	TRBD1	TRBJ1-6	CASSLTGVEDSPLHF	TGTGCCAGCAGCTTAACAGGGGTTGAGGATTCACCCCTCCACTTT
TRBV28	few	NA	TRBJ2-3	CASSFDRRDFTDTQYF	TGTGCCAGCAGTTTCGATCGGCGGGATTTCACAGATACGCAGTATTTT
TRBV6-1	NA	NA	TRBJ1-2	CASSDRDTNFYGYTF	TGTGCCAGCAGTGACCGGGACACGAACTTCTATGGCTACACCTTC
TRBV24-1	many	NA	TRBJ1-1	CATSASDGNTEAFF	TGTGCCACCAGTGCGTCGGACGGGAACACTGAAGCTTTCTTT
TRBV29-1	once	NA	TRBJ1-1	CSVEVRHSNTEAFF	TGCAGCGTTGAGGTTAGACATTCGAACACTGAAGCTTTCTTT
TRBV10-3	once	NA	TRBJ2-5	CAISESGETQYF	TGTGCCATCAGTGAGTCCGGAGAGACCCAGTACTTC
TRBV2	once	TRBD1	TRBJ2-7	CASSERQGPSRYEQYF	TGTGCCAGCAGTGAGAGACAGGGGCCTTCGAGGTACGAGCAGTACTTC
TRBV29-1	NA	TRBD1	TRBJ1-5	CSVSGQGRQPQHF	TGCAGCGTCTCCGGACAGGGAAGACAGCCCCAGCATTTT
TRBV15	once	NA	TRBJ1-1	CASRSWGTGTEAFF	TGTGCCAGCAGGTCCTGGGGGACGGGCACTGAAGCTTTCTTT
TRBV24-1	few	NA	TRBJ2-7	CATSVRDEQYF	TGTGCCACCAGTGTTCGGGACGAGCAGTACTTC
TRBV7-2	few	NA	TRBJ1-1	CASSLETAEAFF	TGTGCCAGCAGCTTAGAGACGGCAGAAGCTTTCTTT
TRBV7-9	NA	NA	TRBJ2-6	CASSLERGNVLTF	TGTGCCAGCAGCTTAGAACGCGGGAACGTCCTGACTTTC
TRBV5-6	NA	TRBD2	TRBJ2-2	CASSFGTGGTGELFF	TGTGCCAGCAGCTTTGGGACGGGGGGGACCGGGGAGCTGTTTTTT
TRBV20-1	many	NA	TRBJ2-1	CSARGGQLYELSINEQFF	TGCAGTGCTAGAGGGGGGCAGTTGTACGAGCTGTCGATCAATGAGCAGTTCTTC
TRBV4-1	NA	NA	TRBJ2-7	CASSHPGYEQYF	TGCGCCAGCAGCCACCCAGGGTACGAGCAGTACTTC
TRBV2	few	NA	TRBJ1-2	CASSYGGRYGYTF	TGTGCCAGCAGTTACGGGGGCCGCTATGGCTACACCTTC